The source of this T cell receptor (beta chain) is a study of cytomegalovirus exposure and HLA in healthy donors. The overall study: In terms of ancestry, the Caucasian-associated cluster contained about four fifths of the 350 to 450 genotyped donors. Study-level points and caveats: The authors enumerated over 150 TCR beta chains as linked to cytomegalovirus.

Vbeta (60) and Jbeta (13) primers were used in the PCR. Using immunoSEQ multiplex PCR, the repertoire was profiled, and TCRdb retains in-frame clones only, with some absent. This sample yields nearly 110,000 clones, of which roughly 71% are seen a single time; approximately 2.8% belongs to the top ten. For this clone: What it recognizes is unknown.

V was shortened by 4 bases and J by 8 bases, with 16 bases between the two germline ends. The CDR3 has 14 residues. Looked up from germline, CDR1 is SGDLS and CDR2 is YYNGEE. The chain links TRBV9 to TRBJ1-3; weak D call: TRBD1 (6 bases). Source material: PBMCs. The TCR sequence derives from a male donor in good health and CMV-seropositive. CDR3 amino acids: CASSTLGGVDTIYF. The CDR3 DNA follows: TGTGCCAGCAGCACCTTAGGGGGGGTGGACACCATATATTTT.